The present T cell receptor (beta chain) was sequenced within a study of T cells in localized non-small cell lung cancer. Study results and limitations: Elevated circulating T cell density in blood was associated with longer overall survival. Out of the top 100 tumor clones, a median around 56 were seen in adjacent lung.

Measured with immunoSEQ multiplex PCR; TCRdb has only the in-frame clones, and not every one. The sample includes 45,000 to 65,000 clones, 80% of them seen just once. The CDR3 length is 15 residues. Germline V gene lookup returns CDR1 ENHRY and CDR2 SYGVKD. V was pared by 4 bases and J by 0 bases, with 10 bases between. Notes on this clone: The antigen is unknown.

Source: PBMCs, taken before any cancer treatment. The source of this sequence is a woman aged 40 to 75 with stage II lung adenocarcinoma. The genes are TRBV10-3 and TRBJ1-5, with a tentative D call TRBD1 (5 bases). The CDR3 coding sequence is TGTGCCATCAGTGGAGGGGTTTTTAGCAATCAGCCCCAGCATTTT. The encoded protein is CAISGGVFSNQPQHF.